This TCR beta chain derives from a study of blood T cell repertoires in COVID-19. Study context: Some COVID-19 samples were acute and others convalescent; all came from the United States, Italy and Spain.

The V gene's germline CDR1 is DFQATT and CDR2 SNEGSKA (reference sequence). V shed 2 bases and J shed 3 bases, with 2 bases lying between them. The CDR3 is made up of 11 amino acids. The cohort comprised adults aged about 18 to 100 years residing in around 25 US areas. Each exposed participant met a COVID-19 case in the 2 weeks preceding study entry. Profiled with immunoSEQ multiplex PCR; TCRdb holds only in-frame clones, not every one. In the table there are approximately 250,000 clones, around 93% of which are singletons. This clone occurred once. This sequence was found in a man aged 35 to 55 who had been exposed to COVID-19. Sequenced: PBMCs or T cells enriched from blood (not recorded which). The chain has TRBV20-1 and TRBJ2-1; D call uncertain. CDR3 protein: CSARLYNEQFF. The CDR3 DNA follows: TGCAGTGCTAGACTCTACAATGAGCAGTTCTTC.